This T cell receptor beta chain came from a study of post-analysis software for immune sequencing data. General study findings and limits: Included in a set of several TRBV segments more frequent in patients than controls were TRBV5-6, TRBV5-1 and TRBV20-1.

Sequencing libraries made from TCR beta cDNA carried unique molecular identifiers. In TCRdb, the PCR reads were re-called with MiXCR into one record per CDR3 protein. The sample records about 570,000 distinct CDR3 sequences, 30% to 40% being singletons. Notes on this clonotype: Its cognate antigen is unknown.

The CDR3 has 15 residues. Trimming took 4 bases from V and 4 from J, leaving 17 bases between them. This receptor was identified in a girl aged 2-17 years with multiple sclerosis. The chain carries TRBV12-3 or TRBV12-4 and TRBJ2-7, with D maybe TRBD1 (6 bases). The sample was blood. The CDR3 loop reads CASSSHPGQMYEQYF. The CDR3 bases are TGTGCCAGCAGTTCCCATCCGGGACAAATGTACGAGCAGTACTTC.